The 27 T cell receptor beta chains in this list originate from one sample, sequenced in a study of T-cell memory formation after mild COVID-19. Via MiXCR, TCRdb re-called the 5' RACE reads, giving one row per CDR3 protein. The top ten hold less than 40% of the sample, which has around 110,000 distinct CDR3 sequences, about an eighth seen once. Sequencing was carried out using PBMCs or a T cell subset sorted from them (not recorded which). These receptors originate from a man aged 18 to 30 who had mild COVID-19 (a few samples of this study predate the infection). Cell type and time point are not known.

This clonotype has only a few counts. The chain is built from TRBV10-3 and TRBJ2-1; D not certain. The CDR3 covers 15 residues. V lost 3 bases and J lost 3, with 12 bases in between. CDR1 and CDR2 (germline): ENHRY, SYGVKD. As DNA, the CDR3 is TGTGCCATCAGTGACCCCCGGACGAGCTACAATGAGCAGTTCTTC. Translation: CAISDPRTSYNEQFF.

CDR3 protein: CATSRDKGANGYTF. For the CDR3, the DNA is TGTGCCACCAGCAGAGATAAGGGCGCCAACGGCTACACCTTC. The chain couples TRBV15 to TRBJ1-2; D is unresolved. Trimming removed 0 bases from V and 8 bases from J, with 13 bases in between. The CDR3 totals 14 residues. Germline V gene lookup returns CDR1 LNHNV and CDR2 YYDKDF (reference sequence). The full variable domain, in which reference TRBV15 and TRBJ1-2 provide the parts outside the CDR3, is DAMVIQNPRYQVTQFGKPVTLSCSQTLNHNVMYWYQQKSSQAPKLLFHYYDKDFNNEADTPDNFQSRRPNTSFCFLDIRSPGLGDTAMYLCATSRDKGANGYTFGSGTRLTVV.

This clonotype has more than one count but fewer than ten. V gene TRBV6-2 or TRBV6-3 combines with J gene TRBJ2-7; D uncertain. This CDR3 comprises 13 residues. Germline CDR1 and CDR2: MNHEY and SVGEGT. V lost 0 bases to trimming and J lost 2 bases, with 5 bases between them. CDR3 in DNA: TGTGCCAGCAGTTACTCGATTACCTACGAGCAGTACGTC. The encoded protein is CASSYSITYEQYV.

V gene TRBV5-1 combines with J gene TRBJ2-7; 9 nucleotides align to TRBD1. There are 13 residues in the CDR3. The J segment lost 7 bases and the V segment lost 7 bases, leaving 9 bases of the junction unmatched. Per the germline V gene, CDR1 is SGHRS and CDR2 is YFSETQ. CDR3 sequence (DNA): TGCGCCAGCTGCAGGGACAGGGCGGAAGAGCAGTACGTC. Protein sequence: CASCRDRAEEQYV.

CDR3: CASSPRTEGAATGELFF. DNA for the CDR3: TGTGCCAGCAGCCCCCGGACAGAGGGGGCCGCCACCGGGGAGCTGTTTTTT. V and J are TRBV7-9 and TRBJ2-2; TRBD1 matches at 7 bases. Germline V lookup: CDR1 SEHNR, CDR2 FQNEAQ (reference sequence). The CDR3 has 17 amino acids. The junction had 13 bases not matched to a gene; V was cut back by 5 bases and J by 4 bases.

This chain connects TRBV7-9 to TRBJ2-3; a possible D gene is TRBD1 (5 bases). CDR3 size: 11 residues. Trimming shortened V by 5 bases and J by 8 bases, and 8 bases separated the two germline ends. CDR1 and CDR2 from the germline V gene are SEHNR and FQNEAQ (reference sequence). The CDR3 nucleotides read TGTGCCAGCAGCCAGGACATTACGCAGTATTTT. The encoded protein is CASSQDITQYF.

This chain uses TRBV27 with TRBJ2-7; possibly TRBD1 for D (6 bases). Trimming removed 6 bases at V and 0 bases at J, with 15 bases between. The CDR3 runs 15 residues. Germline V gene sequence: CDR1 MNHEY, CDR2 SMNVEV (reference sequence). The CDR3 DNA reads as TGTGCCAGCAGCTCACAGGGCGCTACCTCCTACGAGCAGTACTTC. Translating it yields CASSSQGATSYEQYF.

V is TRBV6-2 or TRBV6-3 and J is TRBJ1-5; tentative D call: TRBD1 (5 bases). CDR3 length: 13 residues. The V end was cut by 3 bases, the J end by 7 bases, with 10 bases between. Germline values: CDR1 MNHEY, CDR2 SVGEGT. The DNA for the CDR3 is TGTGCCAGCAGTTATGGGGGGGGACAGCCCCAGCATTTT. Amino acids: CASSYGGGQPQHF.

The CDR3 bases are TGTGCCAGCGGAGGTCCTGCGGGGGGGCCCTCAGATACGCAGTATTTT. It encodes CASGGPAGGPSDTQYF. J is TRBJ2-3 and V is TRBV2; 9 bases align to TRBD2. There are 16 residues in the CDR3. J was trimmed by 4 bases and V by 8 bases; bases with no gene match: 13. Germline CDR1 and CDR2: SNHLY and FYNNEI.

This clonotype was detected many times. The V gene is TRBV6-2 or TRBV6-3, the J gene TRBJ2-2; D call uncertain. Trimming took off 5 bases at V and 5 bases at J, with 15 bases between the two ends. The V gene's germline CDR1 is MNHEY and CDR2 SVGEGT. CDR3 length: 15 amino acids. The CDR3 DNA follows: TGTGCCAGCAGTCCTCCAAATTTACTTACCGGGGAGCTGTTTTTT. It yields the protein CASSPPNLLTGELFF.

This clonotype was recorded at least ten times. V usage is TRBV4-2 and J usage is TRBJ2-1; weak D call: TRBD2 (6 bases). CDR3 length: 15 amino acids. The germline V gene has CDR1 LGHNA and CDR2 YNFKEQ. The germline V and J ends were trimmed by 4 bases and 2 bases, with 12 bases remaining between them. The CDR3 DNA reads TGTGCCAGCAGCCCGGGGGATGGGCCCTACAATGAGCAGTTCTTC. Amino acid sequence: CASSPGDGPYNEQFF.

This clonotype was seen a handful of times. This chain joins TRBV5-1 and TRBJ2-2; maybe TRBD1 (6 bases). Trimming pared 4 bases from V and 0 bases from J, leaving 13 bases between. The CDR3 spans 16 residues. Germline V gene lookup returns CDR1 SGHRS and CDR2 YFSETQ. CDR3 nucleotide sequence: TGCGCCAGCAGCCCCGACGACAGGTCGAACACCGGGGAGCTGTTTTTT. Translation: CASSPDDRSNTGELFF.

In the case of this clonotype: The junction differs from germline at one of its ends, possibly a read error. This rearrangement joins TRBV7-7 to TRBJ2-2; 7 positions match TRBD2. Per the germline V gene, CDR1 is SSHAT and CDR2 is FNYEAQ (reference sequence). This CDR3 has 18 amino acids. CDR3 amino acids: CASSLVERAGANTGELFF. In DNA form, the CDR3 reads TGTGCTAGCAGCTTAGTGGAACGGGCGGGGGCGAACACCGGGGAGCTGTTTTTT.

This clonotype has a count of ten or more. The chain recombines TRBV7-6 with TRBJ2-5; possibly TRBD1 or TRBD2 for D (5 bases each). The CDR3 runs to 17 residues. Germline assignment: CDR1 SGHVS and CDR2 FNYEAQ. Trimming left V 6 bases short and J 0 bases short, with 20 bases between. This CDR3 reads CASRPGLGWEYQETQYF. Written as DNA, the CDR3 is TGTGCCAGCAGACCAGGGCTCGGGTGGGAGTACCAAGAGACCCAGTACTTC.

This clonotype was counted between two and nine times. The chain has TRBV27 and TRBJ2-7, with 7 bases that match TRBD1. CDR3 size: 14 residues. Per the germline V gene, CDR1 is MNHEY and CDR2 is SMNVEV (reference sequence). The V gene end was trimmed by 3 bases and the J gene end by 5 bases; junction bases not matched to a gene: 7. The CDR3 region has the DNA TGTGCCAGCAGTTTCCAGGGGGTGAGCCACGAGCAGTACTTC. It specifies CASSFQGVSHEQYF.

This clonotype showed up just a few times. The genes are TRBV7-6 and TRBJ2-7; 8 nucleotides match TRBD2. This CDR3 contains 15 residues. Trimming took 2 bases from V and 5 from J; bases not matched to a gene: 8. Germline V gene sequence: CDR1 SGHVS, CDR2 FNYEAQ. CDR3 in amino acids: CASSLFGTRFDEQYV. CDR3 sequence (DNA): TGTGCCAGCAGCTTATTTGGGACTAGGTTCGACGAGCAGTACGTC.

This clonotype was seen a handful of times. This chain connects TRBV4-1 to TRBJ2-1; 11 positions match TRBD2. The junction had 6 bases not matched to a gene; V was cut back by 3 bases and J by 2 bases. The germline CDR1 and CDR2 sequences are MGHRA and YSYEKL. The CDR3 consists of 17 residues. The DNA of the CDR3 is TGCGCCAGCAGCCATACCCCGGGACTAGCGGCCTACAATGAGCAGTTCTTC. Translation gives CASSHTPGLAAYNEQFF.

Turning to this clonotype: A much more abundant neighbour one base away suggests this may be a read error. The CDR3 coding sequence is TGCGCCAGCAGCCAAGGACCTCGGGGGCCCTCAGGAGAGACCCAGTACTTC. Translated, it gives CASSQGPRGPSGETQYF. The V call is TRBV4-1, the J call TRBJ2-5, with D tentatively TRBD1 or TRBD2 (6 bases each). The CDR3 has 17 residues. With 1 base removed from V and 4 bases from J, the gap between germline ends came to 19 bases. Per germline, CDR1 MGHRA and CDR2 YSYEKL.

The table lists this clonotype with a few counts. This rearrangement joins TRBV4-3 to TRBJ1-2; D remains ambiguous. Trimming took 4 bases from V and 0 from J, leaving 12 bases between them. CDR3 length equals 15 residues. Germline loops: CDR1 LGHNA, CDR2 YSLEER. CDR3: CASSLGKKANYGYTF. The CDR3 bases are TGCGCCAGCAGCCTCGGGAAGAAAGCTAACTATGGCTACACCTTC.

This clonotype has at least ten counts. The genes are TRBV5-1 and TRBJ2-7; D is unclear. The CDR3 length is 13 residues. The germline CDR1 and CDR2 sequences are SGHRS and YFSETQ. Trimming removed 5 bases from V and 3 bases from J, with 12 bases in between. DNA of the CDR3: TGCGCCAGCAGGTGGAATGGAGACTACGAGCAGTACTTC. Encoded protein: CASRWNGDYEQYF. Based on the CDR3 plus reference TRBV5-1 and TRBJ2-7, the full variable domain is KAGVTQTPRYLIKTRGQQVTLSCSPISGHRSVSWYQQTPGQGLQFLFEYFSETQRNKGNFPGRFSGRQFSNSRSEMNVSTLELGDSALYLCASRWNGDYEQYFGPGTRLTVT.

This chain joins TRBV5-1 and TRBJ1-1; D remains ambiguous. The V and J ends lost 4 bases and 8 bases respectively, with 15 bases between them. The CDR3 runs 13 residues. The V gene's germline CDR1 is SGHRS and CDR2 YFSETQ. In nucleotides, the CDR3 is TGCGCCAGCAGCCCTGGACCGAGGCCCGAAGCTTTCTTT. It is translated as CASSPGPRPEAFF.

This clonotype came up a few times. The chain recombines TRBV4-1 with TRBJ2-1; TRBD1 matches at 7 bases. CDR1 and CDR2 from the germline V gene are MGHRA and YSYEKL. Trimming took 0 bases from V and 7 from J; bases not matched to a gene: 6. The CDR3 contains 15 residues. The CDR3 coding sequence is TGCGCCAGCAGCCAAGAGACAGGGTCGGGGAATGAGCAGTTCTTC. Its protein is CASSQETGSGNEQFF.

This clonotype was recorded a few times. V is TRBV7-8 and J is TRBJ1-1, with D hard to call. The CDR3 spans 16 residues. In germline, CDR1 is SGHVS, CDR2 FQNEAQ. Trimming stripped 6 bases from V and 6 bases from J, with 23 bases between. The CDR3 bases are TGTGCCAGCAGTCATATCGTACAGACTGGGGTAGCTGAAGCTTTCTTT. Its protein product is CASSHIVQTGVAEAFF. The full variable domain, its missing parts supplied by reference TRBV7-8 and TRBJ1-1, is GAGVSQSPRYKVAKRGQDVALRCDPISGHVSLFWYQQALGQGPEFLTYFQNEAQLDKSGLPSDRFFAERPEGSVSTLKIQRTQQEDSAVYLCASSHIVQTGVAEAFFGQGTRLTVV.

CDR3 residues: CASSTQLGANQPQHF. As DNA, the CDR3 is TGTGCCAGCAGTACGCAGTTGGGTGCCAATCAGCCCCAGCATTTT. The gene calls are TRBV27 and TRBJ1-5; D remains unclear. Germline CDR1 and CDR2: MNHEY and SMNVEV (reference sequence). Trimming pared 5 bases from V and 3 bases from J, leaving 14 bases between. This CDR3 has 15 residues.

This clonotype was seen repeatedly, ten times or more. The gene calls are TRBV4-1 and TRBJ2-2; 7 bases agree with TRBD2. The CDR3 consists of 17 residues. Per the germline V gene, CDR1 is MGHRA and CDR2 is YSYEKL. V was clipped by 4 bases and J by 2 bases; unmatched bases: 10. The CDR3 sequence is CASSLYFRDYNTGELFF. DNA for the CDR3: TGCGCCAGCAGCCTTTATTTCCGGGACTACAACACCGGGGAGCTGTTTTTT.

The V gene is TRBV5-1, the J gene TRBJ1-1; 7 nucleotides align to TRBD1. Germline V gene data show CDR1 as SGHRS and CDR2 as YFSETQ. The CDR3 is 13 amino acids. V shed 1 base and J 6 bases; nucleotides not matched to a gene: 3. CDR3: CASSLRGTAEAFF. CDR3 DNA sequence: TGCGCCAGCAGCTTGAGGGGGACAGCTGAAGCTTTCTTT.

This chain joins TRBV7-2 and TRBJ2-7, with 7 bases aligning to TRBD1. The ends lost 6 bases at V and 4 bases at J; junction bases unmatched: 3. The germline V gene encodes CDR1 SGHTA and CDR2 FQGNSA. The CDR3 is 12 amino acids. The DNA of the CDR3 is TGTGCCAGCAGTCCGACAGGGTACGAGCAGTACGTC. Protein: CASSPTGYEQYV.